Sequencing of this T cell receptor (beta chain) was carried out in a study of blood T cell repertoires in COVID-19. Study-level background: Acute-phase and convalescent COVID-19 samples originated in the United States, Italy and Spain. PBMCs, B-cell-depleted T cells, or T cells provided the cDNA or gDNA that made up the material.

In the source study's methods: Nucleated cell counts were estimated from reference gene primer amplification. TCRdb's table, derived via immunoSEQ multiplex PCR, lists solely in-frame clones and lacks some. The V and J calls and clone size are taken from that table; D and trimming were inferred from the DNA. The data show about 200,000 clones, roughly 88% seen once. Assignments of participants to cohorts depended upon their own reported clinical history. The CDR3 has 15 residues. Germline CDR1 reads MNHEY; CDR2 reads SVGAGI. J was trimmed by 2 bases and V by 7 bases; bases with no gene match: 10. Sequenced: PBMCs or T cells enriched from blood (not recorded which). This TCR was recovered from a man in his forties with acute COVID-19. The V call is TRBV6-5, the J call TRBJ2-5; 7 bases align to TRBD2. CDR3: CASKKSLAVQETQYF. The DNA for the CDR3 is TGTGCCAGCAAGAAGTCGCTAGCGGTACAAGAGACCCAGTACTTC.